This T cell receptor (beta chain) was captured in a study of T-cell memory formation after mild COVID-19. Study-level points and caveats: Clones that got smaller from day 15 to 85 had even CD4/CD8, while clones growing later tipped toward CD4+. Pre-infection memory already had some responding clones, implying cross-reactive memory joined. CM and EM subsets held most contracting CD4+ clones; EMRA held CD8+ ones.

In its sample, this clonotype was seen a few times. Its target is not known. In TCRdb, the 5' RACE reads were re-called with MiXCR into one record per CDR3 protein. The sample contains under 550,000 distinct CDR3 sequences, 18% of which appear only once. Germline V lookup: CDR1 SNHLY, CDR2 FYNNEI. CDR3 size: 13 residues. The V gene lost 2 bases and the J gene lost 8 bases, with 12 bases spanning the gap. This chain links TRBV2 with TRBJ1-1, with unresolved D. The sequenced sample consisted of PBMCs or a T cell subset sorted from them (not recorded which). The origin of this receptor is an adult woman who had mild COVID-19 (a few samples of this study predate the infection). Cell type and time point are not known. CDR3 in amino acids: CASSELDAREAFF. The CDR3 nucleotides are TGTGCCAGCAGTGAACTGGACGCCAGAGAAGCTTTCTTT.